This T cell receptor (beta chain) came from a study of read filtering for tumor transcriptome and immune sequencing. This clonotype was found many times. The library was built from roughly 400 ng RNA with molecular barcoded adaptors for alpha/delta and beta/gamma chains. TCRdb recomputed calls from the reads with MiXCR, one row per CDR3 protein. The table shows 94,000 or so distinct CDR3 sequences, with approximately 13% occurring only once. The CDR3 has 12 amino acids. V gave up 6 bases and J gave up 7 bases, with 10 bases separating them. Germline CDR1 and CDR2: LNHDA and SQIVND (reference sequence).

Sequencing was done on a sample of a population of CD138-negative cells sorted from bone marrow. The source is a donor at least 40 years old with multiple myeloma. The V and J genes are TRBV19 and TRBJ1-5, with D uncertain. The CDR3 loop reads CASREWAQPQHF. The CDR3, as DNA: TGTGCCAGTAGAGAGTGGGCGCAGCCCCAGCATTTT.